Shown below are 13 T cell receptor beta chains from a single sample sequenced in a study of shared clonotypes between healthy human individuals. Clones were read by immunoSEQ multiplex PCR, and TCRdb kept only the in-frame ones, dropping some. The table lists millions of clones, 85% to 95% of them singletons. Material: naive CD4+ T cells sorted from blood. The subset was: CD45RA+ positively selected. These receptors all stem from a man between 18 and 29 years old in good health.

This clone was picked up one time. This may arise from a read error, as a much more abundant clone is one base away. The chain carries TRBV7-3 and TRBJ1-1; tentatively, D is TRBD1 (5 bases). The CDR3 has 13 amino acids. The germline V and J ends were trimmed by 5 bases and 3 bases, with 10 bases remaining between them. In germline, CDR1 is SGHTA, CDR2 FQGTGA. CDR3 sequence reads: CASSEGRDTEAFF. CDR3 sequence (DNA): TGTGCCAGCAGCGAGGGGAGGGACACTGAAGCTTTCTTT. Full variable domain (rest looked up from reference TRBV7-3 and TRBJ1-1): GAGVSQTPSNKVTEKGKYVELRCDPISGHTALYWYRQSLGQGPEFLIYFQGTGAADDSGLPNDRFFAVRPEGSVSTLKIQRTERGDSAVYLCASSEGRDTEAFFGQGTRLTVV.

The V and J genes are TRBV2 and TRBJ2-7; D ambiguous. V shed 6 bases and J shed 3 bases, with 12 bases lying between them. Germline V gives CDR1 SNHLY, CDR2 FYNNEI. The CDR3 runs to 13 residues. For the CDR3, the DNA is TGTGCCAGCAGCTCCGGGCCCGACTACGAGCAGTACTTC. Translation: CASSSGPDYEQYF.

This clone showed up just once. The chain is built from TRBV4-1 and TRBJ1-5; D perhaps matches TRBD1 (5 bases). V was pared by 3 bases and J by 4 bases, with 10 bases between. In germline, CDR1 is MGHRA, CDR2 YSYEKL. This CDR3 region has 14 residues. CDR3 sequence (DNA): TGCGCCAGCAGCCACCCAGGGACTAATCAGCCCCAGCATTTT. As protein: CASSHPGTNQPQHF.

Remarks on this clone: The sample has other DNA sequences that encode this CDR3 too. The V gene is TRBV5-1, the J gene TRBJ2-7; either TRBD1 or TRBD2 may supply D (5 bases each). The CDR3 sequence is 14 residues long. V lost 0 bases to trimming and J lost 4 bases, with 11 bases between them. Germline loops: CDR1 SGHRS, CDR2 YFSETQ. The CDR3: CASSLGGTAYEQYF. CDR3 DNA sequence: TGCGCCAGCAGCTTGGGAGGGACGGCTTACGAGCAGTACTTC. Full variable domain (missing parts from reference TRBV5-1 and TRBJ2-7): KAGVTQTPRYLIKTRGQQVTLSCSPISGHRSVSWYQQTPGQGLQFLFEYFSETQRNKGNFPGRFSGRQFSNSRSEMNVSTLELGDSALYLCASSLGGTAYEQYFGPGTRLTVT.

V is TRBV4-1 and J is TRBJ2-3; 7 positions match TRBD2. The length of the CDR3 is 14 residues. CDR1 and CDR2 (germline): MGHRA, YSYEKL. V dropped 4 bases and J dropped 5; count of bases not matched to a gene: 6. CDR3 sequence: CASSLSRGVDTQYF. CDR3 sequence (DNA): TGCGCCAGCAGCCTCTCCCGGGGGGTAGATACGCAGTATTTT.

As DNA, the CDR3 is TGTGCCAGCAGCCAAACTACCGTCGAAGCTTTCTTT. Encoded protein: CASSQTTVEAFF. The V call is TRBV7-2, the J call TRBJ1-1; D call uncertain. Germline V gene data show CDR1 as SGHTA and CDR2 as FQGNSA. The CDR3 has 12 amino acids. With 5 bases removed from V and 8 bases from J, the gap between germline ends came to 12 bases.

The rearrangement joins TRBV6-1 to TRBJ1-6; D perhaps matches TRBD1 (5 bases). Between the trimmed V and J ends, which lost 2 bases and 8 bases, there was a span of 10 bases. Germline CDR1 is MNHNS and CDR2 is SASEGT. CDR3 length: 14 residues. CDR3 sequence reads: CASSERGEYSPLHF. DNA of the CDR3: TGTGCCAGCAGTGAACGGGGGGAGTATTCACCCCTCCACTTT.

In the case of this clone: Other nucleotide sequences in the sample specify the same CDR3. The chain has TRBV7-2 and TRBJ1-2; 11 bases agree with TRBD1. CDR1 is SGHTA, CDR2 FQGNSA, per germline. The CDR3 contains 13 residues. V trimming: 5 bases; J trimming: 7 bases; junction bases outside the gene matches: 3. For the CDR3, the DNA is TGTGCCAGCAGCCTGGACAGGGGGCTTGGCTACACCTTC. Protein sequence: CASSLDRGLGYTF.

In its sample, this clone was seen once. The chain uses TRBV4-2 and TRBJ1-3; D might be TRBD1 (5 bases). The CDR3 spans 16 residues. V dropped 3 bases and J dropped 4 bases, with 16 bases sitting between them. CDR1 and CDR2 from the germline V gene are LGHNA and YNFKEQ. CDR3 bases: TGTGCCAGCAGCCAGTCCCCCGGGGCCCTGGGAAACACCATATATTTT. This translates into CASSQSPGALGNTIYF.

The rearrangement uses TRBV19 and TRBJ2-3; TRBD2 agrees at 7 bases. This CDR3 spans 15 amino acids. Germline loops: CDR1 LNHDA, CDR2 SQIVND (reference sequence). V was clipped by 7 bases and J by 4 bases; unmatched bases: 11. Written as DNA, the CDR3 is TGTGCCAGTATCGGACTAGGTGGCTTAGCAGATACGCAGTATTTT. It is translated as CASIGLGGLADTQYF.

CDR3 amino acids: CASSYHDSNEAFF. As DNA, the CDR3 is TGTGCCAGCAGTTATCACGACAGTAATGAAGCTTTCTTT. This chain uses TRBV6-6 with TRBJ1-1; D is perhaps TRBD1 (5 bases). This CDR3 has 13 amino acids. From germline, CDR1 is MNHNY and CDR2 SVGAGI (reference sequence). Trimming took 3 bases from V and 7 from J, leaving 12 bases between them.

The rearrangement uses TRBV6-6 and TRBJ1-6; D unresolved. Germline V CDR1 and CDR2: MNHNY, SVGAGI (reference sequence). V was clipped by 2 bases and J by 9 bases, with 14 bases between them. The CDR3 is 15 residues long. CDR3: CASSYDPGGISPLHF. The DNA of the CDR3 is TGTGCCAGCAGTTACGATCCGGGCGGGATTTCACCCCTCCACTTT.

V and J are TRBV7-2 and TRBJ2-2; 12 nucleotides match TRBD2. The CDR3 covers 17 residues. With V trimmed by 5 bases and J by 4 bases, 8 bases remained unmatched. Germline V lookup: CDR1 SGHTA, CDR2 FQGNSA. The CDR3 DNA reads TGTGCCAGCAGCCCTCCGGGACTAGCGGGCGGCACCGGGGAGCTGTTTTTT. It codes for CASSPPGLAGGTGELFF.